The next 22 T cell receptor beta chains were all read from a single sample in a study of patients and donors after allogeneic stem cell transplantation. MiXCR, run by TCRdb on the RT-PCR reads, gives a single entry per CDR3 protein. Here the sample spans roughly 940,000 distinct CDR3 sequences, roughly 18% being singletons. The sample taken for sequencing was blood, either unsorted or a sorted T cell fraction (not recorded which). Every receptor here comes from a human donor who was either an allogeneic HSCT recipient or a stem cell or donor lymphocyte infusion donor (not recorded which). It is not recorded whose cells these are; they may come from a transplant donor.

The chain links TRBV5-5 to TRBJ1-2, with a possible D match to TRBD1 (5 bases). Germline CDR1 SGHKS, CDR2 YYEKEE (reference sequence). V lost 4 bases and J lost 3, with 16 bases in between. The CDR3 is 15 amino acids. For the CDR3, the DNA is TGTGCCAGCAGCCTCACCGTTCCGGGGGACTATGGCTACACCTTC. Its translation: CASSLTVPGDYGYTF.

The gene calls are TRBV5-6 and TRBJ2-7; D uncertain. The ends were cut back, 1 base at V and 4 bases at J, with 18 bases in the middle. The germline V gene encodes CDR1 SGHDT and CDR2 YYEEEE. The CDR3 consists of 16 residues. CDR3 sequence: CASSLRDNRWGYEQYF. In DNA form, the CDR3 reads TGTGCCAGCAGCTTGAGAGATAATCGCTGGGGATACGAGCAGTACTTC. Filled out from reference TRBV5-6 and TRBJ2-7, the complete variable domain reads DAGVTQSPTHLIKTRGQQVTLRCSPKSGHDTVSWYQQALGQGPQFIFQYYEEEERQRGNFPDRFSGHQFPNYSSELNVNALLLGDSALYLCASSLRDNRWGYEQYFGPGTRLTVT.

This clonotype has at least ten counts. The chain joins TRBV6-2 or TRBV6-3 to TRBJ2-3; D uncertain. V was shortened by 2 bases and J by 5 bases, with 5 bases between the two germline ends. There are 12 residues in the CDR3. CDR1 MNHEY and CDR2 SVGEGT come from the germline V gene. The CDR3 nucleotides are TGTGCCAGCAGTTACCTGGGAGATACGCAGTATTTT. Translation: CASSYLGDTQYF.

This clonotype was picked up a small number of times. The chain joins TRBV20-1 to TRBJ2-1; D might be TRBD2 (6 bases). The V gene lost 3 bases and the J gene lost 9 bases, with 21 bases spanning the gap. Germline CDR1 reads DFQATT; CDR2 reads SNEGSKA (reference sequence). This CDR3 contains 15 residues. The CDR3 reads CSASVKAGSVVEQFF. The DNA for the CDR3 is TGCAGTGCTAGTGTTAAGGCGGGATCGGTAGTTGAGCAGTTCTTC.

The chain combines TRBV7-6 with TRBJ2-1; a possible D gene is TRBD2 (5 bases). This CDR3 has 13 amino acids. Trimming shortened V by 5 bases and J by 10 bases, and 15 bases separated the two germline ends. The germline V gene has CDR1 SGHVS and CDR2 FNYEAQ. CDR3 residues: CASSQRRASEQFF. CDR3 sequence (DNA): TGTGCCAGCAGCCAGAGGCGGGCGAGCGAGCAGTTCTTC.

This clonotype was found a few times. The rearrangement links TRBV20-1 to TRBJ2-7; perhaps TRBD1 as D (6 bases). Trimming left V 6 bases short and J 5 bases short, with 23 bases between. The V gene's germline CDR1 is DFQATT and CDR2 SNEGSKA (reference sequence). The CDR3 covers 15 residues. This CDR3 reads CSAGTSGAGWDEQYF. The CDR3 DNA sequence: TGCAGTGCCGGAACCTCAGGGGCAGGGTGGGACGAGCAGTACTTC.

The chain uses TRBV11-2 and TRBJ1-1, with a tentative D call TRBD1 (5 bases). CDR3 length equals 13 residues. Germline CDR1 SGHAT, CDR2 FQNNGV. V dropped 1 base and J dropped 7 bases, with 10 bases sitting between them. The CDR3 nucleotides read TGTGCCAGCAGCTTAGGGGGGAGGATTGAAGCTTTCTTT. Translated, it gives CASSLGGRIEAFF.

The chain links TRBV27 to TRBJ2-5; D call uncertain. CDR3 size: 13 residues. Trimming pared 6 bases from V and 4 bases from J, leaving 12 bases between. Per the germline V gene, CDR1 is MNHEY and CDR2 is SMNVEV (reference sequence). The CDR3 loop reads CASSGRPPETQYF. The CDR3 nucleotides read TGTGCCAGCAGCGGACGGCCCCCAGAGACCCAGTACTTC.

This chain uses TRBV10-3 with TRBJ2-1, with a tentative D call TRBD2 (5 bases). V was clipped by 6 bases and J by 9 bases, with 15 bases between them. Germline V gene lookup returns CDR1 ENHRY and CDR2 SYGVKD. The CDR3 is 13 residues long. This CDR3 reads CAISNPGSGEQFF. DNA of the CDR3: TGTGCCATCAGCAACCCGGGGTCTGGTGAGCAGTTCTTC.

The chain joins TRBV4-1 to TRBJ2-7; D not resolved. V lost 1 base to trimming and J lost 8 bases, with 12 bases between them. The CDR3 runs to 13 residues. Germline loops: CDR1 MGHRA, CDR2 YSYEKL. CDR3 region: CASSQGGEEKQYF. The CDR3 DNA reads as TGCGCCAGCAGCCAAGGAGGTGAGGAAAAGCAGTACTTC.

The chain joins TRBV5-5 to TRBJ1-5, with TRBD1 matching over 7 bases. J was trimmed by 6 bases and V by 3 bases; bases with no gene match: 3. The CDR3 covers 13 residues. Germline V gene sequence: CDR1 SGHKS, CDR2 YYEKEE (reference sequence). The CDR3 sequence: CASSSTGVQPQHF. CDR3 DNA: TGTGCCAGCAGCTCCACAGGGGTTCAGCCCCAGCATTTT.

V usage is TRBV12-3 or TRBV12-4 and J usage is TRBJ1-2; D gene unclear. V was pared by 4 bases and J by 7 bases, with 13 bases between. The CDR3 spans 13 residues. CDR3 nucleotides: TGTGCCAGCAGTTCTTGGGGAATCCGTGGCTACACCTTC. Translating it yields CASSSWGIRGYTF.

This clonotype was found many times. V usage is TRBV9 and J usage is TRBJ2-2, with 7 bases identical to TRBD2. Looked up from germline, CDR1 is SGDLS and CDR2 is YYNGEE. Trimming took 4 bases from V and 8 from J; bases not matched to a gene: 14. The CDR3 is 16 residues long. The CDR3 DNA reads as TGTGCCAGCAGCCCCTTCGGGACTCCGGGGGGAGGGGAGCTGTTTTTT. This sequence encodes CASSPFGTPGGGELFF.

The sample holds a few counts of this clonotype. The rearrangement links TRBV24-1 to TRBJ2-2; 10 positions match TRBD2. Unmatched junction bases numbered 2, after V lost 5 bases and J lost 3 bases. Germline V CDR1 and CDR2: KGHDR, SFDVKD. CDR3 length: 15 residues. CDR3: CATSGTSGYTGELFF. The CDR3 coding sequence is TGTGCCACCAGTGGGACTAGCGGCTACACCGGGGAGCTGTTTTTT.

This clonotype was found a few times. The V gene is TRBV6-2 or TRBV6-3, the J gene TRBJ1-5; D gene ambiguous. The V end was cut by 5 bases, the J end by 3 bases, with 11 bases between. Germline V CDR1 and CDR2: MNHEY, SVGEGT. The CDR3 is made up of 14 amino acids. The CDR3 protein is CASSLSALNQPQHF. The CDR3 nucleotides read TGTGCCAGCAGTCTATCGGCCCTCAATCAGCCCCAGCATTTT.

This clonotype was seen more than once but under ten times. The genes are TRBV6-1 and TRBJ1-5; D may be TRBD1 (5 bases). Trimming shortened V by 7 bases and J by 0 bases, and 13 bases separated the two germline ends. CDR3 size: 15 residues. CDR1 is MNHNS and CDR2 is SASEGT in the germline V gene. This CDR3 reads CASKQTANSNQPQHF. As DNA, the CDR3 is TGTGCCAGCAAACAGACAGCTAATAGCAATCAGCCCCAGCATTTT.

The chain is built from TRBV18 and TRBJ2-7; D may be TRBD1 or TRBD2 (5 bases each). This CDR3 comprises 13 residues. The ends were cut back, 1 base at V and 6 bases at J, with 10 bases in the middle. Germline CDR1 reads KGHSH; CDR2 reads LQKENI. The CDR3 DNA follows: TGTGCCAGCTCACCACAGCAGGGAGTCGAGCAGTACTTC. Translating gives CASSPQQGVEQYF.

This clonotype was counted a few times. The chain carries TRBV10-3 and TRBJ2-3; 12 bases are a match to TRBD2. Germline loops: CDR1 ENHRY, CDR2 SYGVKD. V shed 0 bases, J shed 3 bases, and the junction held 1 base outside the gene matches. This CDR3 spans 16 amino acids. The CDR3 coding sequence is TGTGCCATCAGTGAGTCGACTAGCGGGAGTACAGATACGCAGTATTTT. Protein sequence: CAISESTSGSTDTQYF.

This clonotype was counted a few times. This chain joins TRBV15 and TRBJ2-5; D gene ambiguous. CDR1 is LNHNV, CDR2 YYDKDF, per germline (reference sequence). The CDR3 runs 13 residues. The V and J ends lost 0 bases and 5 bases respectively, with 7 bases between them. CDR3 loop: CATSRDHWETQYF. Written as DNA, the CDR3 is TGTGCCACCAGCAGAGATCATTGGGAGACCCAGTACTTC.

This chain joins TRBV4-1 and TRBJ2-7, with a possible D match to TRBD1 (6 bases). Germline V gives CDR1 MGHRA, CDR2 YSYEKL. The CDR3 is 14 residues long. The V and J ends lost 5 bases and 0 bases respectively, with 11 bases between them. CDR3 nucleotides: TGCGCCAGCAGCGGGACAACTAGCTCCTACGAGCAGTACTTC. This gives the protein CASSGTTSSYEQYF.

A few counts support this clonotype. Here the CDR3 reads CASSPTDTGELFF. DNA of the CDR3: TGTGCCAGCAGTCCGACGGATACCGGGGAGCTGTTTTTT. This chain links TRBV6-1 with TRBJ2-2; D is unresolved. Trimming left V 5 bases short and J 5 bases short, with 9 bases between. The CDR3 is 13 amino acids. Germline loops: CDR1 MNHNS, CDR2 SASEGT.

The chain recombines TRBV7-6 with TRBJ2-2, with 8 bases identical to TRBD1. J lost 3 bases, V lost 1 base, and 7 bases had no gene match. Germline CDR1 is SGHVS and CDR2 is FNYEAQ. The CDR3 runs to 17 residues. CDR3 sequence reads: CASSLEWPGQDTGELFF. Here the CDR3 DNA reads TGTGCCAGCAGCTTAGAATGGCCGGGACAGGACACCGGGGAGCTGTTTTTT.